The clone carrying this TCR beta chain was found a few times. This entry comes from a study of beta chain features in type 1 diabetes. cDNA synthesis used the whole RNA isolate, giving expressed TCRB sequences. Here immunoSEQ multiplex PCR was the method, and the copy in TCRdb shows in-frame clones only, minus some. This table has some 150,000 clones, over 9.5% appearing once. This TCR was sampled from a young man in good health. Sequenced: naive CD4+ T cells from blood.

CDR3 in amino acids: CASSQGVTEDTNYGYTF. The CDR3 region has the DNA TGTGCCAGCAGCCAAGGTGTGACAGAAGACACTAACTATGGCTACACCTTC. J is TRBJ1-2 and V is TRBV4-2; D perhaps matches TRBD1 (5 bases). Trimming cost V 1 base and J 0 bases, with 15 bases left between them. The V gene's germline CDR1 is LGHNA and CDR2 YNFKEQ. The CDR3 has 17 amino acids.